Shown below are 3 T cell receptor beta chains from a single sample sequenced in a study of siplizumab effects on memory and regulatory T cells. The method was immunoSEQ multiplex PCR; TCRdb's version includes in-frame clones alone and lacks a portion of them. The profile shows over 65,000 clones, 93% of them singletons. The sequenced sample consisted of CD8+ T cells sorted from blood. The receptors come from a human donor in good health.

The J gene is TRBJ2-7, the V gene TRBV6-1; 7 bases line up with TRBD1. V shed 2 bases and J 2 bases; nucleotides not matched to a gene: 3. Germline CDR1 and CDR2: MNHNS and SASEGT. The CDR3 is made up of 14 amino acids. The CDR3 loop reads CASSEFGQAYEQYF. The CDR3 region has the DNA TGTGCCAGCAGTGAATTTGGACAGGCCTACGAGCAGTACTTC.

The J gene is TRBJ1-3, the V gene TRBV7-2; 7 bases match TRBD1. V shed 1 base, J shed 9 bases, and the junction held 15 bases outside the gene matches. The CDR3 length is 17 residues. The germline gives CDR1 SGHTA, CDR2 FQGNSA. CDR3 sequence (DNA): TGTGCCAGCAGCTTAGGAACAGGGGTGATTTCAGGGGGCACCATATATTTT. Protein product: CASSLGTGVISGGTIYF.

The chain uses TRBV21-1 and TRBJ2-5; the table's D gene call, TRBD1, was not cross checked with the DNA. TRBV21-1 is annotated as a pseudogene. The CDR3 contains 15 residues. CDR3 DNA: TGTGCCAGCAGCAAGGGAGGACAGGGCGAAGAGACCCAGTACTTC. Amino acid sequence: CASSKGGQGEETQYF.